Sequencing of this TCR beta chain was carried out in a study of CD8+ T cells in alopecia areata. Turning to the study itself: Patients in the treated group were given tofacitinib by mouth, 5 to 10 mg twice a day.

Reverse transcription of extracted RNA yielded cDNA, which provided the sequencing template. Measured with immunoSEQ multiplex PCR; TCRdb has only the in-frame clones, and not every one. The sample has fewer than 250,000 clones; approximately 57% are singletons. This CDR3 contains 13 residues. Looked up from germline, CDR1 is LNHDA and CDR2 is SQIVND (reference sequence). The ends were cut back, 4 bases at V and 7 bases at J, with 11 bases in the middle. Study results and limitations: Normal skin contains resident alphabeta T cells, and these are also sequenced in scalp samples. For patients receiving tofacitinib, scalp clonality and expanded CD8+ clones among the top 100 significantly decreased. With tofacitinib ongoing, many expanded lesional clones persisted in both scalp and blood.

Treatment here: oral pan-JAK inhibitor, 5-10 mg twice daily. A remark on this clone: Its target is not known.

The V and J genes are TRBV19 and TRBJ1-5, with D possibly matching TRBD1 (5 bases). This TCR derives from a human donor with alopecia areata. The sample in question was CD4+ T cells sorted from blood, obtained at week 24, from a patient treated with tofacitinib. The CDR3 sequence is CASSTVRDQPQHF. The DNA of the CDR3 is TGTGCCAGTAGTACTGTTAGGGACCAGCCCCAGCATTTT.